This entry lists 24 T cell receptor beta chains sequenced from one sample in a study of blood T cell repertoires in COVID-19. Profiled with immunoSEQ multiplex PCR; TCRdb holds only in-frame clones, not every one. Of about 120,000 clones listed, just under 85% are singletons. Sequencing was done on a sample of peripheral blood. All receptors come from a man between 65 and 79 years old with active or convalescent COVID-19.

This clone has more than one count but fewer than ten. The CDR3 nucleotides read TGTGCCAGCAGTCAGGACAGGGTCTCAGATACGCAGTATTTT. Protein: CASSQDRVSDTQYF. The rearrangement uses TRBV6-4 and TRBJ2-3, with TRBD1 identical over 8 bases. CDR1 and CDR2 (germline): MRHNA, SNTAGT. V gave up 5 bases and J gave up 4 bases; unmatched junction bases: 5. The CDR3 has 14 amino acids.

In DNA, the CDR3 is TGTGCCAGCAGCCAGCAGGGCTGGGGCTACACCTTC. Encoded protein: CASSQQGWGYTF. The chain recombines TRBV3-1 (or the pseudogene TRBV3-2) with TRBJ1-2; tentatively, D is TRBD1 (5 bases). Germline V gives CDR1 LGHDT, CDR2 YNNKEL (reference sequence). This CDR3 is 12 amino acids long. Trimming cost V 3 bases and J 8 bases, with 10 bases left between them.

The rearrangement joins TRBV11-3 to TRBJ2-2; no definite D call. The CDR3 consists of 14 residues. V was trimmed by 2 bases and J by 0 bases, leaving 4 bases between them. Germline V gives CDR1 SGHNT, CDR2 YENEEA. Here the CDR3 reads CASSLTTNTGELFF. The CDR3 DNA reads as TGTGCCAGCAGCTTAACAACGAACACCGGGGAGCTGTTTTTT. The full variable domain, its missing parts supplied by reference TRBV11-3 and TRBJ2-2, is EAGVVQSPRYKIIEKKQPVAFWCNPISGHNTLYWYLQNLGQGPELLIRYENEEAVDDSQLPKDRFSAERLKGVDSTLKIQPAELGDSAVYLCASSLTTNTGELFFGEGSRLTVL.

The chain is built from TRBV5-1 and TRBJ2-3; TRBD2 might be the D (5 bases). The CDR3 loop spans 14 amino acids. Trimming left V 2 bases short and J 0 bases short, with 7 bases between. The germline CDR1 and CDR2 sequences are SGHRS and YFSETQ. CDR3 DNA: TGCGCCAGCAGCTTCGGCGGGAGCACAGATACGCAGTATTTT. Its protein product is CASSFGGSTDTQYF. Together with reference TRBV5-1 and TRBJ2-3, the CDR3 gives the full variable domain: KAGVTQTPRYLIKTRGQQVTLSCSPISGHRSVSWYQQTPGQGLQFLFEYFSETQRNKGNFPGRFSGRQFSNSRSEMNVSTLELGDSALYLCASSFGGSTDTQYFGPGTRLTVL.

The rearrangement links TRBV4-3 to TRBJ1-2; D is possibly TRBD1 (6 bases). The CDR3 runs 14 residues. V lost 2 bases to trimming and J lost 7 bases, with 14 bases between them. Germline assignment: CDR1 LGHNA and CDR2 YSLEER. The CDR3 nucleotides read TGCGCCAGCAGCCAAAGTACAGGGATAAGTGGCTACACCTTC. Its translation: CASSQSTGISGYTF.

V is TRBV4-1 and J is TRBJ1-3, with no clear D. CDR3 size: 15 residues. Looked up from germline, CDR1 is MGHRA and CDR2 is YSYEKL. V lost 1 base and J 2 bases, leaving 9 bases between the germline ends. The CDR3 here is CASSQAPGTGNTIYF. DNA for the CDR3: TGCGCCAGCAGCCAAGCCCCAGGAACTGGAAACACCATATATTTT.

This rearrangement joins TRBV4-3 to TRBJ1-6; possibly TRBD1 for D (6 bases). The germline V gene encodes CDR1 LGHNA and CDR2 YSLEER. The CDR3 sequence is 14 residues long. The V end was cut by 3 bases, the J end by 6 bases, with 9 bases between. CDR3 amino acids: CASSHSDSNSPLHF. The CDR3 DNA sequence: TGCGCCAGCAGCCATTCGGACAGTAATTCACCCCTCCACTTT.

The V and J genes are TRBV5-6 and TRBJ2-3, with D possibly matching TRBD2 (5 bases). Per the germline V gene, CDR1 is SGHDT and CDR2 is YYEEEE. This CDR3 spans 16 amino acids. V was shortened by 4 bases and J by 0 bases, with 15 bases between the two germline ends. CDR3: CASSDILGGSTDTQYF. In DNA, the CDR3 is TGTGCCAGCAGCGACATTTTGGGCGGGAGCACAGATACGCAGTATTTT.

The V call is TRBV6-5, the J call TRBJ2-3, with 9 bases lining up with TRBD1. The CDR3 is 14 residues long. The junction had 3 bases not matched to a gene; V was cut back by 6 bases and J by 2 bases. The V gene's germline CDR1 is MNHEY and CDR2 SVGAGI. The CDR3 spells CASSGQGITDTQYF. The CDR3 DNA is TGTGCCAGCAGCGGACAGGGGATCACAGATACGCAGTATTTT.

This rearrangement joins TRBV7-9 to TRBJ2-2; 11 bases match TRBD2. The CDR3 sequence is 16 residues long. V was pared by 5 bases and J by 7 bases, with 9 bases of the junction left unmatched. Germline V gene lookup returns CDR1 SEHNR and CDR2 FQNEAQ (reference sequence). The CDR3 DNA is TGTGCCAGCAGCACGACTAGCGGGGTCCTTGGCGGGGAGCTGTTTTTT. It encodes CASSTTSGVLGGELFF.

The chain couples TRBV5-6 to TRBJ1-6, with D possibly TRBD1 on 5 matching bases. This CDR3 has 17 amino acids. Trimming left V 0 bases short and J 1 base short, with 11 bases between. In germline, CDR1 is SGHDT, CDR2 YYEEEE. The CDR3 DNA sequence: TGTGCCAGCAGCTTGGACGGGGGTAGTTCCTATAATTCACCCCTCCACTTT. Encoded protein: CASSLDGGSSYNSPLHF.

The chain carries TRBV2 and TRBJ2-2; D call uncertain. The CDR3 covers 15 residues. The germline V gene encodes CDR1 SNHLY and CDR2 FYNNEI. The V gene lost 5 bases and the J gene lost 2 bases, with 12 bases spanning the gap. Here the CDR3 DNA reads TGTGCCAGCAGTTCAGACATCAGAAACACCGGGGAGCTGTTTTTT. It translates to CASSSDIRNTGELFF.

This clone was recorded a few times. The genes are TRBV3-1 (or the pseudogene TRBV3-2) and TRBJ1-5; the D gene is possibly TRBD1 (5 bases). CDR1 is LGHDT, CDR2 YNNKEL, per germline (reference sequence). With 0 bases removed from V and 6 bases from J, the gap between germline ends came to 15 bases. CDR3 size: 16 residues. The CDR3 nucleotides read TGTGCCAGCAGCCAAGAGCAGGGCCGAGCGGGTCAGCCCCAGCATTTT. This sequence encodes CASSQEQGRAGQPQHF.

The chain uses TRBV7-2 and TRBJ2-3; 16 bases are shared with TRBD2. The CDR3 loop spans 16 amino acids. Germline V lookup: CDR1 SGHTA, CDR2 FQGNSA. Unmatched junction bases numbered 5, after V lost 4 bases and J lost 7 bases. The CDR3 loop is CASSSGTSGGAYTQYF. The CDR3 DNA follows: TGTGCCAGCAGCTCCGGGACTAGCGGGGGGGCATATACGCAGTATTTT.

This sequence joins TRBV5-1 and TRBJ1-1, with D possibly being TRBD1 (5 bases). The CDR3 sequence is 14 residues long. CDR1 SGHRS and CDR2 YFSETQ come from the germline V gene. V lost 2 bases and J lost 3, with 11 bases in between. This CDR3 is CASSFHRSDTEAFF. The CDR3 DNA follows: TGCGCCAGCAGCTTTCACAGGTCTGACACTGAAGCTTTCTTT.

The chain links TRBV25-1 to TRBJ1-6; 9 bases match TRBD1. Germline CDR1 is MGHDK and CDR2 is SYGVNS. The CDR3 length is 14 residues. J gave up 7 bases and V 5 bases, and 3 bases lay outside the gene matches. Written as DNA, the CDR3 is TGTGCCAGCAGTCTACAGGGGGCGAATTCACCCCTCCACTTT. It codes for CASSLQGANSPLHF.

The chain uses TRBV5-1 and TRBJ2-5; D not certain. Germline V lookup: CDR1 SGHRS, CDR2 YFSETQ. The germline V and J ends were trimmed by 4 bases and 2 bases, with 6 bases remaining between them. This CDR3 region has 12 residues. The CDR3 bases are TGCGCCAGCAGCCCGACTCAAGAGACCCAGTACTTC. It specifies CASSPTQETQYF.

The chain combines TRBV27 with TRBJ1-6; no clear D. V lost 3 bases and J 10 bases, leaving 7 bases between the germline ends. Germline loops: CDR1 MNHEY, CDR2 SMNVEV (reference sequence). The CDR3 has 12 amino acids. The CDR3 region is CASSFLESPLHF. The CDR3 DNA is TGTGCCAGCAGTTTTTTGGAGTCACCCCTCCACTTT.

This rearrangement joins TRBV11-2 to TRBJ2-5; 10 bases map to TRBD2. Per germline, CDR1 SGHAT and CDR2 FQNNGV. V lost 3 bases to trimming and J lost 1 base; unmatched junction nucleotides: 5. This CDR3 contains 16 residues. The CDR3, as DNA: TGTGCCAGCAGCTTGGGGCTAGCGGGGGCCCAAGAGACCCAGTACTTC. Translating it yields CASSLGLAGAQETQYF.

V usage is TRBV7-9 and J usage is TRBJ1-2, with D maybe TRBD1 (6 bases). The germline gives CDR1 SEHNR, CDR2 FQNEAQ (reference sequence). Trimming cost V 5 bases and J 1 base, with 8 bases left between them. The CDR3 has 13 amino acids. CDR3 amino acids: CASSKDSNYGYTF. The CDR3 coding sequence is TGTGCCAGCAGCAAGGACAGTAACTATGGCTACACCTTC.

CDR3: CASKGQGTRGTGELFF. For the CDR3, the DNA is TGTGCCAGCAAGGGACAGGGGACTCGTGGCACCGGGGAGCTGTTTTTT. This rearrangement joins TRBV27 to TRBJ2-2; 10 bases agree with TRBD1. The V gene end was trimmed by 7 bases and the J gene end by 4 bases; junction bases not matched to a gene: 9. The CDR3 is 16 amino acids. Germline V gene sequence: CDR1 MNHEY, CDR2 SMNVEV (reference sequence).

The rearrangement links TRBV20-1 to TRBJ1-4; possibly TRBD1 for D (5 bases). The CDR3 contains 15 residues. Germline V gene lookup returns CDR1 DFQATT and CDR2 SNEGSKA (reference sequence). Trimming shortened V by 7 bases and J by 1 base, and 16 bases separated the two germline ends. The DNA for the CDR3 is TGCAGTGTTAGTCAGGGAGGTGGAACTAATGAAAAACTGTTTTTT. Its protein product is CSVSQGGGTNEKLFF.

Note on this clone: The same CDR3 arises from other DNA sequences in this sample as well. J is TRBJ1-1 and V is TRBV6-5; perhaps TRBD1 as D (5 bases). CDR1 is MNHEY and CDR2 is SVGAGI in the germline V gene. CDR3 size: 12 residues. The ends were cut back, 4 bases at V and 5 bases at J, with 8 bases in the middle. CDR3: CASSSRVTEAFF. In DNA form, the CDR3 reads TGTGCCAGCAGTTCCAGGGTGACTGAAGCTTTCTTT.

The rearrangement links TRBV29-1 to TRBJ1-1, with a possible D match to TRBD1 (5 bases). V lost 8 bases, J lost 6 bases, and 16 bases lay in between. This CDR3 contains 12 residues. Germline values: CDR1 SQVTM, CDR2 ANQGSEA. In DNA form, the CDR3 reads TGCAGCACCCGAGTGAAGGGGTCTGAAGCTTTCTTT. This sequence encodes CSTRVKGSEAFF.